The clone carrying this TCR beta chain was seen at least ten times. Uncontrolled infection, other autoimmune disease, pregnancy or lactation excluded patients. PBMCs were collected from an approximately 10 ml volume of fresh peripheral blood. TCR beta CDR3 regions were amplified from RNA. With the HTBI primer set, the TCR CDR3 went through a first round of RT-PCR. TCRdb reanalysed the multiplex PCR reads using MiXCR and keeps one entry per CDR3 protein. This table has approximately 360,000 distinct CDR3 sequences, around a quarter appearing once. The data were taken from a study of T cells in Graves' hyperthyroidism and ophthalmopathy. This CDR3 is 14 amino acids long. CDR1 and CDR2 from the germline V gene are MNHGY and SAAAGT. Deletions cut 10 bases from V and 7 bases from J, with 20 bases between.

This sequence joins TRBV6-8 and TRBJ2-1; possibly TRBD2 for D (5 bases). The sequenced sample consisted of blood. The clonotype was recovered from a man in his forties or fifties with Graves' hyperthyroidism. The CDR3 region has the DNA TGTGCCATCCCCGGAGGCCAGCCTGAGAATGAGCAGTTCTTC. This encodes CAIPGGQPENEQFF.